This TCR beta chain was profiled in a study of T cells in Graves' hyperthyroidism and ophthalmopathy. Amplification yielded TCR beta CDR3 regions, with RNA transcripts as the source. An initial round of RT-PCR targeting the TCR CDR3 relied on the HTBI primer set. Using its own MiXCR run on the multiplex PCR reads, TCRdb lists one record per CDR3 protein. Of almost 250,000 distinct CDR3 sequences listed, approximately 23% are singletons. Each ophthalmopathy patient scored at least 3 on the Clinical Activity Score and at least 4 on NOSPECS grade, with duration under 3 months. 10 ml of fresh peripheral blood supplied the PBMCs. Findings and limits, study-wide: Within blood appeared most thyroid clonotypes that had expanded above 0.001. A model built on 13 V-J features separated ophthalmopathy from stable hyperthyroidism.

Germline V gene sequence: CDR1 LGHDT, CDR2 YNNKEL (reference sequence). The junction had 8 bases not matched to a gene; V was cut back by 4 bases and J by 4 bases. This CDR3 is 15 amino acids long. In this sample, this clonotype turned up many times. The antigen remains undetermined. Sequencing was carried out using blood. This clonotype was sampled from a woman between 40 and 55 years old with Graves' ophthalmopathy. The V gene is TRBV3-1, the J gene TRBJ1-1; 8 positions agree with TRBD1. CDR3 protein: CASSRSGQGGTEAFF. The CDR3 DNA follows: TGTGCCAGCAGCCGAAGCGGACAGGGAGGCACTGAAGCTTTCTTT. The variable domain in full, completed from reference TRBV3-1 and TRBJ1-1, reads DTAVSQTPKYLVTQMGNDKSIKCEQNLGHDTMYWYKQDSKKFLKIMFSYNNKELIINETVPNRFSPKSPDKAHLNLHINSLELGDSAVYFCASSRSGQGGTEAFFGQGTRLTVV.